Listed below are T cell receptor beta chains from one sample, sequenced in a study of shared clonotypes between healthy human individuals. Method: immunoSEQ multiplex PCR; TCRdb's copy keeps in-frame clones and lacks some. The profile covers hundreds of thousands of clones, with about three quarters appearing a single time and 1.8% taken by the ten largest. Sequencing was done on a sample of memory CD4+ T cells sorted from blood. These receptors were taken from a woman aged 25-40 years in good health. Both conserved end residues are part of each CDR3. The D gene is left open where the match is weak. The listing skips clone size in some rows; elsewhere it reads once, few, many or a size class.

J,V,size,D,DNA,CDR3
TRBJ2-4,TRBV19,few,.,TGTGCCAGTAGTATATCGGACAGAAACATTCAGTACTTC,CASSISDRNIQYF
TRBJ2-2,TRBV19,.,.,TGTGCCAGTAGTATTCCCATACACAGGGGGGGATCTAACACCGGGGAGCTGTTTTTT,CASSIPIHRGGSNTGELFF
TRBJ2-6,TRBV5-1,.,TRBD1,TGCGCCAGCAGTCCCGGGACAGGAGATTTAGGGGCCAACGTCCTGACTTTC,CASSPGTGDLGANVLTF
TRBJ1-6,TRBV4-1,.,.,TGCGCCAGCAGCCAAGATCGAGGAGCCTATAATTCACCCCTCCACTTT,CASSQDRGAYNSPLHF
TRBJ1-5,TRBV28,.,.,TGTGCCACGGGTCCCTATCAGCCCCAGCATTTT,CATGPYQPQHF
TRBJ2-7,TRBV29-1,.,TRBD1,TGCAGCGTTGAAAGGGGACAGGGAAGAGGCGAGCAGTACTTC,CSVERGQGRGEQYF
TRBJ2-2,TRBV9,few,TRBD2,TGTGCCAGCAGCGCCCTAGCGGGAGACACCGGGGAGCTGTTTTTT,CASSALAGDTGELFF
TRBJ1-5,TRBV6-1,.,TRBD1,TGTGCCAGCAGTGAAATTCGGGGACAGCATAGCAATCAGCCCCAGCATTTT,CASSEIRGQHSNQPQHF
TRBJ2-2,TRBV28,.,TRBD1,TGTGCCAGCAGCCCGCCCGGGACAGGGGGCTGGGAGCTGTTTTTT,CASSPPGTGGWELFF
TRBJ2-5,TRBV7-6,few,.,TGTGCCAGCAGCTCTAACCCCCAGCGGTCAGAGACCCAGTACTTC,CASSSNPQRSETQYF
TRBJ2-2,TRBV6-1,.,.,TGTGCCAGCAGTGAAAGGTTCAGGGACACCGGGGAGCTGTTTTTT,CASSERFRDTGELFF
TRBJ1-2,TRBV19,.,TRBD1,TGTGCCAGTACCCGGACAGGGTTCGATGGCTACACCTTC,CASTRTGFDGYTF
TRBJ2-7,TRBV15,.,.,TGTGCCACCAGCAGGGGATCGACGGGAAGCGAGCAGTACTTC,CATSRGSTGSEQYF
TRBJ1-3,TRBV7-9,.,TRBD1,TGTGCCAGCTACAGGGGGATCTACCCTGGAAACACCATATATTTT,CASYRGIYPGNTIYF
TRBJ2-2,TRBV30,.,TRBD2,TGTGCCTGGAGTCCAGGACTAGCGGGAATCACAGGGGAGCTGTTTTTT,CAWSPGLAGITGELFF
TRBJ1-1,TRBV19,.,.,TGTGCCAGTAGTATACGGAGGGAGAACACTGAAGCTTTCTTT,CASSIRRENTEAFF
TRBJ2-3,TRBV7-9,.,.,TGTGCCAGCAGCTTCGGGGCAGGGGGGCCAGATACGCAGTATTTT,CASSFGAGGPDTQYF
TRBJ1-2,TRBV6-1,.,.,TGTGCCAGCAGTGAAGCGAGGGGGGAGGTCTATGGCTACACCTTC,CASSEARGEVYGYTF
TRBJ2-7,TRBV2,.,.,TGTGCCAGCAGTGAACGGCAGCCCCCCTACGAGCAGTACTTC,CASSERQPPYEQYF
TRBJ2-7,TRBV10-1,.,.,TGCGCCAGCAGTGTGGTGCAGCGAGGCTCCTACGAGCAGTACTTC,CASSVVQRGSYEQYF
TRBJ2-1,TRBV19,few,.,TGTGCCAGTAGTTCGACCTACAATGAGCAGTTCTTC,CASSSTYNEQFF
TRBJ2-1,TRBV5-1,.,.,TGCGCCAGCAGCTCCCCCCCTAGCTTCAATGAGCAGTTCTTC,CASSSPPSFNEQFF
TRBJ2-5,TRBV5-1,.,TRBD2,TGCGCCAGCAGCTTTCGCGGGAGGGCCGGGGAGACCCAGTACTTC,CASSFRGRAGETQYF
TRBJ2-4,TRBV2,.,.,TGTGCCAGCAGTCGGATAGCCAAAAACATTCAGTACTTC,CASSRIAKNIQYF
TRBJ2-7,TRBV10-3,.,TRBD1,TGTGCCATCAGTGAGGCGACAGGGTTCAGCTACGAGCAGTACTTC,CAISEATGFSYEQYF
TRBJ1-1,TRBV5-5,.,.,TGTGCCAGCAGCACCACACCGAGACAGAACACTGAAGCTTTCTTT,CASSTTPRQNTEAFF
TRBJ2-3,TRBV5-6,.,.,TGTGCCAGCAGCTTGTGGGCGTTTAGCGTCACAGATACGCAGTATTTT,CASSLWAFSVTDTQYF
TRBJ2-3,TRBV5-6,.,TRBD2,TGTGCCAGCAGCGCGGGACTAGCAGGAGATACGCAGTATTTT,CASSAGLAGDTQYF
TRBJ1-2,TRBV6-1,.,.,TGTGCCAGCAGGGACCGGGGTGGCTACACCTTC,CASRDRGGYTF
TRBJ1-3,TRBV11-3,few,.,TGTGCCAGCAGCTTAGATGTCCGGACAAATGATTTT,CASSLDVRTNDF
TRBJ2-7,TRBV15,once,TRBD2,TGTGCCACCAGCAGAGTCTGGCTAGCGGGAGATATCAACGAGCAGTACTTC,CATSRVWLAGDINEQYF
TRBJ2-7,TRBV23-1,.,.,TGCGCCAGCAGTCAATCGGCAAGTAGGGACGAGCAGTACTTC,CASSQSASRDEQYF
TRBJ2-7,TRBV27,once,.,TGTGCCAGCAGTTTTAAGGAGGGCCCGGGCTACGAGCAGTACTTC,CASSFKEGPGYEQYF
TRBJ1-2,TRBV7-8,.,.,TGTGCCAGCAGCTTTCCCAAATCAGACAAGGGCAACTATGGCTACACCTTC,CASSFPKSDKGNYGYTF
TRBJ2-7,TRBV29-1,.,TRBD1,TGCAGCGTTGGGAACCCGGGACAGGGGGCTCGCGAGCAGTACTTC,CSVGNPGQGAREQYF
TRBJ1-1,TRBV9,.,.,TGTGCCAGCACCCCAGGCGGGGCTGCGCACTTGAACACTGAAGCTTTCTTT,CASTPGGAAHLNTEAFF
TRBJ1-1,TRBV27,.,.,TGTGCCAGCAAACCGAAGCCCTGGCGGGGAAACACTGAAGCTTTCTTT,CASKPKPWRGNTEAFF
TRBJ2-6,TRBV11-2,.,.,TGTGCCAGCAGAGCTCAACCACTGGGACCCTCGTGGGCCAACGTCCTGACTTTC,CASRAQPLGPSWANVLTF
TRBJ1-4,TRBV5-1,.,TRBD1,TGCGCCAGCAGCCCGGGGGACAGGGGCGCAAAACTGTTTTTT,CASSPGDRGAKLFF
TRBJ1-1,TRBV11-2,.,.,TGTGCCAGCAGCTTAGTCGGGGGGCCCGGAGTAGTAGCTTTCTTT,CASSLVGGPGVVAFF
TRBJ2-5,TRBV5-1,.,.,TGCGCCAGCAGCTTGACGTCCGGAGAAGAGACCCAGTACTTC,CASSLTSGEETQYF
TRBJ1-3,TRBV9,.,.,TGTGCCAGCAGTCCACAGCCGCAGAGCTCTGGAAACACCATATATTTT,CASSPQPQSSGNTIYF
TRBJ1-1,TRBV28,.,TRBD1,TGTGCCAGCAGTTCGGGACAGGGGCTGAACACTGAAGCTTTCTTT,CASSSGQGLNTEAFF
TRBJ1-5,TRBV7-9,few,.,TGTGCCATCGGGGACAATCAGCCCCAGCATTTT,CAIGDNQPQHF
TRBJ2-5,TRBV18,.,.,TGTGCCAGCACCCGATCCCAGCAAGAGACCCAGTACTTC,CASTRSQQETQYF
TRBJ2-1,TRBV7-9,.,.,TGTGCCAGCAGCTTCTATCAAGATGAGCAGTTCTTC,CASSFYQDEQFF